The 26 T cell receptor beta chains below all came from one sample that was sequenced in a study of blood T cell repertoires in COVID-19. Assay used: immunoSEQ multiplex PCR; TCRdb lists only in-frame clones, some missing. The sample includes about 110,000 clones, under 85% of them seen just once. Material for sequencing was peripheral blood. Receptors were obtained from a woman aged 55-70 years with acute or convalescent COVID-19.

CDR3 sequence: CASSADRNTEAFF. The CDR3 DNA is TGTGCCAGCTCGGCTGACAGGAACACTGAAGCTTTCTTT. The chain is built from TRBV18 and TRBJ1-1; maybe TRBD1 (5 bases). The CDR3 is 13 amino acids. The germline CDR1 and CDR2 sequences are KGHSH and LQKENI. V dropped 6 bases and J dropped 1 base, with 9 bases sitting between them.

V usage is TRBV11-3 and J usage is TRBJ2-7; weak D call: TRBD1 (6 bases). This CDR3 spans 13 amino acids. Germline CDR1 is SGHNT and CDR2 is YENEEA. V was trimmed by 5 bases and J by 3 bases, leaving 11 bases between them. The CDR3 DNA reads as TGTGCCAGCAGCCCGGGACAAAGCTACGAGCAGTACTTC. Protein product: CASSPGQSYEQYF.

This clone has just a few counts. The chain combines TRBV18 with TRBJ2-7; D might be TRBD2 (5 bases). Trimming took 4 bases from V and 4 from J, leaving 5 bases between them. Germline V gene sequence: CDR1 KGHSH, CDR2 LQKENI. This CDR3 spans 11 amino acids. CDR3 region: CASSREYEQYF. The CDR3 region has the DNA TGTGCCAGCTCACGGGAGTACGAGCAGTACTTC.

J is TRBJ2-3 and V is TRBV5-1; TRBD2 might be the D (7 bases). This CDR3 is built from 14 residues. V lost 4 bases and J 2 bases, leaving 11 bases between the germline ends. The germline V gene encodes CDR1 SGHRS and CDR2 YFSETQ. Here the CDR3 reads CASSPGGLTDTQYF. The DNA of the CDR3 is TGCGCCAGCAGCCCGGGGGGCCTCACAGATACGCAGTATTTT.

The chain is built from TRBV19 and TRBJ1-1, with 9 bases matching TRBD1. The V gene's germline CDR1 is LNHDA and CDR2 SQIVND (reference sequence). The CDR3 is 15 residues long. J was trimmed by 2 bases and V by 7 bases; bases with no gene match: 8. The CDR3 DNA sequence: TGTGCCAGTAACCCACAGGGGGCAGGTAACACTGAAGCTTTCTTT. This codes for CASNPQGAGNTEAFF.

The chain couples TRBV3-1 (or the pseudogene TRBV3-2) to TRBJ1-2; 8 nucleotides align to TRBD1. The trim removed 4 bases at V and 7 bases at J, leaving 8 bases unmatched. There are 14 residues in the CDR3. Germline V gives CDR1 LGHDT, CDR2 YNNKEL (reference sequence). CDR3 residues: CASSPAKDRAGYTF. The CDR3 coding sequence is TGTGCCAGCAGCCCGGCTAAGGACAGGGCTGGCTACACCTTC.

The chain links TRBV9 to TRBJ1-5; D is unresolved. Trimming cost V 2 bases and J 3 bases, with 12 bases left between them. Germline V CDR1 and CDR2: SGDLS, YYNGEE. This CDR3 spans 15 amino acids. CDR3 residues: CASSVGSLANQPQHF. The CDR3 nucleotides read TGTGCCAGCAGCGTTGGCAGCTTAGCCAATCAGCCCCAGCATTTT. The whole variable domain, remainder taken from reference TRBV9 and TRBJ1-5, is DSGVTQTPKHLITATGQRVTLRCSPRSGDLSVYWYQQSLDQGLQFLIQYYNGEERAKGNILERFSAQQFPDLHSELNLSSLELGDSALYFCASSVGSLANQPQHFGDGTRLSIL.

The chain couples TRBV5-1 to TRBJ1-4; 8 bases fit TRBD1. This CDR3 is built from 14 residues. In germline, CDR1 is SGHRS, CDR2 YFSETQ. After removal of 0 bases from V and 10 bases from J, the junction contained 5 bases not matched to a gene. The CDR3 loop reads CASSLETGEGKLFF. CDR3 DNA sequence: TGCGCCAGCAGCTTGGAGACAGGGGAGGGAAAACTGTTTTTT. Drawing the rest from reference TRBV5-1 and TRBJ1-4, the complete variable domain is KAGVTQTPRYLIKTRGQQVTLSCSPISGHRSVSWYQQTPGQGLQFLFEYFSETQRNKGNFPGRFSGRQFSNSRSEMNVSTLELGDSALYLCASSLETGEGKLFFGSGTQLSVL.

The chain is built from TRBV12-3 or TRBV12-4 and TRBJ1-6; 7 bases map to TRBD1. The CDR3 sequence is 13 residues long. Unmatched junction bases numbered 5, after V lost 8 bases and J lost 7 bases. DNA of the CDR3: TGTGCCAGCCGGGACAGCCAAAATTCACCCCTCCACTTT. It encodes CASRDSQNSPLHF.

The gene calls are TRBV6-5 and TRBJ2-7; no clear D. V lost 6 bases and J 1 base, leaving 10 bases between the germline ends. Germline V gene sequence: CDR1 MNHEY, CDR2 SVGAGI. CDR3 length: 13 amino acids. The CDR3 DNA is TGTGCCAGCAGGAAAACCCAGTCCTACGAGCAGTACTTC. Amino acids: CASRKTQSYEQYF.

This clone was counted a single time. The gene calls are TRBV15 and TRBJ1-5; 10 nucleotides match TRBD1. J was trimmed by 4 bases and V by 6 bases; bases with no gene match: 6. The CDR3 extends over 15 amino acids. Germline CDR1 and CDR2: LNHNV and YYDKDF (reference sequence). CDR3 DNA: TGTGCCACCAGGGCGACAGGGGGCATAAATCAGCCCCAGCATTTT. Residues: CATRATGGINQPQHF.

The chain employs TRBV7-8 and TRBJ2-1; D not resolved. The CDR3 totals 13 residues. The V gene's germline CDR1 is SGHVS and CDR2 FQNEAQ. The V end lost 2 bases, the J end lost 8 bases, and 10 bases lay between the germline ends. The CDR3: CASSLTTNHEQFF. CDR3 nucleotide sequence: TGTGCCAGCAGCTTAACTACCAACCATGAGCAGTTCTTC.

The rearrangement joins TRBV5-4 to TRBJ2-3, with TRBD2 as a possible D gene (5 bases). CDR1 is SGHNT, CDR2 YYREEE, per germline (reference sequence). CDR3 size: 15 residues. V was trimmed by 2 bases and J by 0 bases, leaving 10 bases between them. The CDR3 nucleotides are TGTGCCAGCAGCTTCGGAGGCACCAGCACAGATACGCAGTATTTT. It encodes CASSFGGTSTDTQYF.

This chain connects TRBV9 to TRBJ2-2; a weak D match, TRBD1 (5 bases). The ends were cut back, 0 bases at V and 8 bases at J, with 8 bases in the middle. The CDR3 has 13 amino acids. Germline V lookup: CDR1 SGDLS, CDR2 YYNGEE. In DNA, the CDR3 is TGTGCCAGCAGCGTAGGCAGGGTGGGGGAGCTGTTTTTT. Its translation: CASSVGRVGELFF.

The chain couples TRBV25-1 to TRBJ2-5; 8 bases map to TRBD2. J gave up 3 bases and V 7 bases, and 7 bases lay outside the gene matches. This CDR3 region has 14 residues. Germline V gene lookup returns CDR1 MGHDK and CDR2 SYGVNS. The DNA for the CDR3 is TGTGCCAGCACGAGCGGGAGTACAAAAGAGACCCAGTACTTC. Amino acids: CASTSGSTKETQYF.

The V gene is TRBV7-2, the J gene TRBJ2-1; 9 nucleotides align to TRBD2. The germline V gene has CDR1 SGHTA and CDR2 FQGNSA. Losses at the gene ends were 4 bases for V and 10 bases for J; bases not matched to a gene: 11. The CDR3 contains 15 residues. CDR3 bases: TGTGCCAGCAGCTCTCCGGGACTAGCCCGTTGGGAGCAGTTCTTC. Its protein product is CASSSPGLARWEQFF. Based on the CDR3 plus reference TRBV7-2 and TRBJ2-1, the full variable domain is GAGVSQSPSNKVTEKGKDVELRCDPISGHTALYWYRQSLGQGLEFLIYFQGNSAPDKSGLPSDRFSAERTGGSVSTLTIQRTQQEDSAVYLCASSSPGLARWEQFFGPGTRLTVL.

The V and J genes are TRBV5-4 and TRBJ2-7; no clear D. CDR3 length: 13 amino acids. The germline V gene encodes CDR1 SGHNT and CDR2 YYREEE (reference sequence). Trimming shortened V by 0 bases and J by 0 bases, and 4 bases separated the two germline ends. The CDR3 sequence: CASSLAISYEQYF. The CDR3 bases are TGTGCCAGCAGCTTGGCCATCTCCTACGAGCAGTACTTC.

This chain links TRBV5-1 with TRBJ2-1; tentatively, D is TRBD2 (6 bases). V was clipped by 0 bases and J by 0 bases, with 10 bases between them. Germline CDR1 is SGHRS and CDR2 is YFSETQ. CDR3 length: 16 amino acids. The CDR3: CASSLVAGSSYNEQFF. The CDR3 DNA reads TGCGCCAGCAGCTTGGTGGCGGGGAGCTCCTACAATGAGCAGTTCTTC.

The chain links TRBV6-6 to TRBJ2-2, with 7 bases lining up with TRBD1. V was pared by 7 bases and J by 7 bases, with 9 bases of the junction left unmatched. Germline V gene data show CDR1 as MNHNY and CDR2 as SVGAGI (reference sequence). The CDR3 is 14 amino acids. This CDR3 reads CASTLDRAGGELFF. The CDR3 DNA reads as TGTGCCAGCACCCTCGACAGGGCGGGCGGGGAGCTGTTTTTT.

DNA for the CDR3: TGTGCCAGCAGCATGGAGGGCCGGGGATGGAACACTGAAGCTTTCTTT. Its translation is CASSMEGRGWNTEAFF. This chain connects TRBV3-1 (or the pseudogene TRBV3-2) to TRBJ1-1; D is unresolved. This CDR3 has 16 amino acids. CDR1 is LGHDT, CDR2 YNNKEL, per germline (reference sequence). V lost 5 bases and J lost 1, with 17 bases in between.

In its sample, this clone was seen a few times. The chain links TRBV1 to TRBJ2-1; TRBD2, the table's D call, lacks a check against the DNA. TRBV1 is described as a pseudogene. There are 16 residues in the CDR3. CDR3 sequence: CTSSRDSGFYNNEQFF. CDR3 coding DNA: TGCACCAGCAGCCGAGATAGCGGGTTTTATAACAATGAGCAGTTCTTC.

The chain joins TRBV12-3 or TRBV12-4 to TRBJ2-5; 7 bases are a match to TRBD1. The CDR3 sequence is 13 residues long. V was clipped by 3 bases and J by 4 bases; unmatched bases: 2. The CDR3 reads CASSFNRGETQYF. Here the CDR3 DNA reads TGTGCCAGCAGTTTTAACAGGGGAGAGACCCAGTACTTC.

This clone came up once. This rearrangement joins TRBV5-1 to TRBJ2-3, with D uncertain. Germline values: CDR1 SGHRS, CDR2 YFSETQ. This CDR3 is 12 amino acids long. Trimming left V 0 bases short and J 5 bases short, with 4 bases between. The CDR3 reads CASSLVGDTQYF. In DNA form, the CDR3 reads TGCGCCAGCAGCTTGGTCGGAGATACGCAGTATTTT.

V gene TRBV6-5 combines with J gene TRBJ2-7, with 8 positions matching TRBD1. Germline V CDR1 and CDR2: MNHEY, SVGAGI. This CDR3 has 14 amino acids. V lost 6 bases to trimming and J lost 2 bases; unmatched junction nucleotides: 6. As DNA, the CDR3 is TGTGCCAGCAGGGCAGGGACAGGACCCTACGAGCAGTACTTC. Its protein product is CASRAGTGPYEQYF.

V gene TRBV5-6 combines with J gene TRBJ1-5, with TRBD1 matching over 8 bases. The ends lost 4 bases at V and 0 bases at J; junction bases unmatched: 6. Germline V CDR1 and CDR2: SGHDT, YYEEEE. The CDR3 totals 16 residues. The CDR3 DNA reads TGTGCCAGCAGCCTACAGGGGGTCTATAGCAATCAGCCCCAGCATTTT. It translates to CASSLQGVYSNQPQHF. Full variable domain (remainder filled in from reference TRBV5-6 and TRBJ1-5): DAGVTQSPTHLIKTRGQQVTLRCSPKSGHDTVSWYQQALGQGPQFIFQYYEEEERQRGNFPDRFSGHQFPNYSSELNVNALLLGDSALYLCASSLQGVYSNQPQHFGDGTRLSIL.

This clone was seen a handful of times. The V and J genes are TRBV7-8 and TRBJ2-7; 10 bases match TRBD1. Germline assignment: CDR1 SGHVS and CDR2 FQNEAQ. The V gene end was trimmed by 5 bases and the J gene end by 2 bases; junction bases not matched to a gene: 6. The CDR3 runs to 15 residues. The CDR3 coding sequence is TGTGCCAGCAGCAGAAAAGGGACAGGGGCCTACGAGCAGTACTTC. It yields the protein CASSRKGTGAYEQYF.